The T cell receptor (beta chain) described here comes from a study of blood T cells in healthy people across ages. The table lists this clonotype with a few counts. For the second PCR, which ran for about 6 to 11 cycles, a sample-barcoded 5' primer and a J-beta primer mix were used. Every cDNA molecule bore a tag from a template-switch adaptor containing 12 random nucleotides. From the 5' RACE reads, TCRdb called clonotypes with MiXCR, one entry per CDR3 protein. The sample shows around 1,100,000 distinct CDR3 sequences, more than 30% of them seen only once. Germline V gene data show CDR1 as PRHDT and CDR2 as FYEKMQ (reference sequence). V lost 0 bases and J lost 2, with 17 bases in between. CDR3 length equals 17 residues.

The gene calls are TRBV13 and TRBJ2-7; the D gene could be TRBD1 or TRBD2 (6 bases each). Material: blood. This TCR came from a man aged 18 to 29 in good health. The DNA for the CDR3 is TGTGCCAGCAGCTTAGGCCTAAGGTGGGGGGCTCCCTACGAGCAGTACTTC. As protein: CASSLGLRWGAPYEQYF. Combining the CDR3 with reference TRBV13 and TRBJ2-7 gives the whole variable domain AAGVIQSPRHLIKEKRETATLKCYPIPRHDTVYWYQQGPGQDPQFLISFYEKMQSDKGSIPDRFSAQQFSDYHSELNMSSLELGDSALYFCASSLGLRWGAPYEQYFGPGTRLTVT.